This TCR beta chain was sequenced in a study of cytomegalovirus exposure and HLA in healthy donors (dated by TCRdb to 2017 to 2019). Study-level background: According to a later analysis, the 100 to 150 validation repertoires were produced on the same platform as the 680 or so repertoires of the first cohort. The study aimed to test whether signatures of past pathogen exposure could be identified by cataloging public T cell receptors. Besides the first cohort of approximately 670 subjects, a separate validation cohort made up of about 120 different subjects was used. To predict cytomegalovirus infection status, the study brought together high-throughput TCR immunosequencing, statistical association of individual TCRs with disease status, and machine learning.

As for this clone: The antigen this receptor binds is unknown. Qualities for individual bases were not recorded, and no much larger clone is one base off.

From the cysteine up to the phenylalanine, the CDR3 has a length of 16 residues. Only CDR3 DNA is held: 48 bases, read in frame from base 1. The V and J ends are trimmed by 0 bases and 8 bases, leaving 20 bases between them. Reading the germline V gene (reference sequence) gives CDR1 SGHNT and CDR2 YYREEE. The donors belonged to the validation cohort of around 110 subjects, which was separate from the 666-subject first cohort. What the authors observed across the whole study: The study listed 164 TCR beta chains as associated with cytomegalovirus. Most TCR sequences were observed very rarely across donors, whereas some public TCRs were present in many individuals. A later analysis lacked HLA typing for the validation cohort, so it scored co-occurrence in that cohort across all 130 or so repertoires. Subsequent analysis determined that TCRs grouped into clusters in the first cohort also showed a tendency toward co-occurrence across the 90 to 150 validation repertoires, and approximately 93% of cluster scores exceeded 0. In vitro tests confirmed that a few of the cytomegalovirus-associated TCR beta chains recognize cytomegalovirus antigens. The authors suggested that the approach could potentially be generalized to other disease states and immunological phenotypes. The classifier was reported to diagnose cytomegalovirus status with high specificity and sensitivity in both the original cohort and the validation cohort.

Libraries were constructed by the immunoSEQ multiplex PCR assay. The study's own analysis went as follows. A statistical classification framework was developed to diagnose cytomegalovirus status using the catalog of TCR beta chain sequences. TCRdb's version of the immuneACCESS table is confined to in-frame rearrangements and falls short of the full clone set. An unresolved V gene accounts for under half of the shortfall where checked; the remainder is of unknown origin. That table furnishes V, J and clone size, whereas the DNA furnished D and trimming. The sample table lists roughly 100,000 clones, about 85% of them with a count of one. The ten most abundant clones make up roughly 4% of the sample.

The sample comprised PBMCs. The V and J segments used are TRBV5-4 and TRBJ1-2; TRBD1 is possibly the D segment (5 matching bases). This TCR derives from a woman aged 18-29 years in good health and CMV-seropositive. The CDR3 is CASSLDGGGIGGGYTF. The nucleotide sequence is given as TGTGCCAGCAGCTTGGACGGGGGAGGGATCGGCGGAGGCTACACCTTC.